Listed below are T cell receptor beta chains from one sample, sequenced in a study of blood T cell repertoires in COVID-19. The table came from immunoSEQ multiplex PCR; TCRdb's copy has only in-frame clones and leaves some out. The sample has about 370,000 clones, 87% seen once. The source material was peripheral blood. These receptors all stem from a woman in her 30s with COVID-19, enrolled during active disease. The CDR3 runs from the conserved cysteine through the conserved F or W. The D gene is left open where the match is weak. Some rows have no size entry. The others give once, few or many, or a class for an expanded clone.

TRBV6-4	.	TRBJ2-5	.	CASSPNRGETQYF	TGTGCCAGCAGTCCCAATAGGGGAGAGACCCAGTACTTC
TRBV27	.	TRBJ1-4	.	CASRATDRNEKLFF	TGTGCCAGCAGGGCTACCGACAGAAATGAAAAACTGTTTTTT
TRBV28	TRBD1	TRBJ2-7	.	CASSRGPGQGSYEQYF	TGTGCCAGCAGCCGCGGCCCGGGACAGGGCTCCTACGAGCAGTACTTC
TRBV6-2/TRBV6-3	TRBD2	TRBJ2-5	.	CASSGATSGRETQYF	TGTGCCAGCAGTGGAGCGACTAGCGGGAGGGAGACCCAGTACTTC
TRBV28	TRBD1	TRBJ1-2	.	CASRGQGWYYGYTF	TGTGCCAGCAGAGGACAGGGATGGTACTATGGCTACACCTTC
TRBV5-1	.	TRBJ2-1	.	CASSLGQHNEQFF	TGCGCCAGCAGCTTGGGACAACATAATGAGCAGTTCTTC
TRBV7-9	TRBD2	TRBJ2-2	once	CASSLPSGLNTGELFF	TGTGCCAGCAGCCTGCCTAGCGGGTTGAACACCGGGGAGCTGTTTTTT
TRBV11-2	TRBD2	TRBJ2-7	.	CASSSGAGPYEQYF	TGTGCCAGCAGCTCAGGAGCGGGACCCTACGAGCAGTACTTC
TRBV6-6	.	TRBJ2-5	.	CASSYSNGEETQYF	TGTGCCAGCAGTTACTCGAACGGAGAAGAGACCCAGTACTTC
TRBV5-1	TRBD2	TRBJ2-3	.	CASSTGTSGRGDTQYF	TGCGCCAGCAGCACGGGGACTAGCGGGAGGGGAGATACGCAGTATTTT
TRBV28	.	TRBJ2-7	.	CASSPGTIYEQYF	TGTGCCAGCAGTCCCGGGACAATCTACGAGCAGTACTTC
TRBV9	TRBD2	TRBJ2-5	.	CASSVAGGFWETQYF	TGTGCCAGCAGCGTAGCGGGGGGTTTTTGGGAGACCCAGTACTTC
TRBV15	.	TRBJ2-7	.	CATSRTRGHLNSYEQYF	TGTGCCACCAGCAGAACCAGGGGACACCTCAACTCCTACGAGCAGTACTTC
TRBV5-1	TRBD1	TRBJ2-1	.	CASSFYGTGANNEQFF	TGCGCCAGCAGCTTCTACGGGACAGGGGCCAACAATGAGCAGTTCTTC
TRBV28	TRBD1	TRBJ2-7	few	CASSLDRGHEQYF	TGTGCCAGCAGTTTGGACAGGGGTCACGAGCAGTACTTC
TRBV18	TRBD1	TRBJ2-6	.	CASSPGQASGANVLTF	TGTGCCAGCTCACCCGGACAGGCTTCTGGGGCCAACGTCCTGACTTTC
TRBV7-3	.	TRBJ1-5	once	CASSRAGEDNQPQHF	TGTGCCAGCAGCCGTGCGGGCGAGGACAATCAGCCCCAGCATTTT
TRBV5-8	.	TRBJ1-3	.	CASSLESGPPGNTIYF	TGTGCCAGCAGCCTGGAGTCGGGTCCTCCTGGAAACACCATATATTTT
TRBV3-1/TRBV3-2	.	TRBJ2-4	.	CASSLRGGNIQYF	TGTGCCAGCAGTCTCCGGGGAGGCAACATTCAGTACTTC
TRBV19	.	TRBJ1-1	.	CASTLGPRDTEAFF	TGTGCCAGTACCCTCGGACCGCGGGACACTGAAGCTTTCTTT
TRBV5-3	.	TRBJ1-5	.	CARSPTGRRQPQHF	TGTGCCAGAAGTCCGACAGGTCGTCGACAGCCCCAGCATTTT
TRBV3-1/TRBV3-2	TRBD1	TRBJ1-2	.	CASSTTGTDYGYTF	TGTGCCAGCAGCACGACCGGGACAGACTATGGCTACACCTTC
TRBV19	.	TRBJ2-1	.	CASSIRRTDNEQFF	TGTGCCAGTAGTATCCGGAGGACAGACAATGAGCAGTTCTTC
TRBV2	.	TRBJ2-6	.	CASSDLGSGANVLTF	TGTGCCAGCAGTGATCTAGGCTCTGGGGCCAACGTCCTGACTTTC
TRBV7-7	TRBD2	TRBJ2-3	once	CASSLRLAGGTDTQYF	TGTGCTAGCAGCCTCCGACTAGCGGGAGGGACAGATACGCAGTATTTT
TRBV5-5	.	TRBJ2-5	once	CASSLETGRFETQYF	TGTGCCAGCAGCTTGGAGACAGGGAGGTTCGAGACCCAGTACTTC
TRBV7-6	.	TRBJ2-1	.	CASSLETNEQFF	TGTGCCAGCAGCCTAGAGACTAATGAGCAGTTCTTC
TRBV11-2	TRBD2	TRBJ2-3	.	CASSSSSGLGTDTQYF	TGTGCCAGCAGCTCCTCTAGCGGATTAGGCACAGATACGCAGTATTTT
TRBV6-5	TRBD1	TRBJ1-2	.	CASSRVGTVGDGYTF	TGTGCCAGCAGCCGGGTCGGGACAGTGGGGGATGGCTACACCTTC
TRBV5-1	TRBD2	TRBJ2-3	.	CASSSLTSGGGDTQYF	TGCGCCAGCAGCTCCTTGACTAGCGGGGGTGGAGATACGCAGTATTTT
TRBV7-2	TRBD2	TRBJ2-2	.	CASSWASGRVTGELFF	TGTGCCAGCAGCTGGGCTAGCGGGAGGGTCACCGGGGAGCTGTTTTTT
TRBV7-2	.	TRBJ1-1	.	CASSRTPTEAFF	TGTGCCAGCAGCCGGACACCGACCGAAGCTTTCTTT
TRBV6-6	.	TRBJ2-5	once	CASSYNYATQYF	TGTGCCAGCAGTTACAACTATGCTACCCAGTACTTC
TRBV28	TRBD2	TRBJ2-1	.	CASSLQAGVYEQFF	TGTGCCAGCAGTTTACAAGCGGGAGTTTATGAGCAGTTCTTC
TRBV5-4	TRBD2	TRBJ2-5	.	CASSTRLAGYGETQYF	TGTGCCAGCAGCACCAGGCTAGCGGGATATGGAGAGACCCAGTACTTC
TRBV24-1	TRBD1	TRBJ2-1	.	CATSARDRPYNEQFF	TGTGCCACCAGTGCCCGGGACAGGCCTTACAATGAGCAGTTCTTC
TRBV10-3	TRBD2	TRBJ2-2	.	CAIKRTSGTGELFF	TGTGCCATCAAACGGACTAGCGGCACCGGGGAGCTGTTTTTT
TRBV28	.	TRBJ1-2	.	CASSSPGGGVPYGYTF	TGTGCCAGCAGTTCCCCGGGAGGGGGAGTACCCTATGGCTACACCTTC
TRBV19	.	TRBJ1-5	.	CASSTGQYDQPQHF	TGTGCCAGTAGTACCGGACAGTACGATCAGCCCCAGCATTTT
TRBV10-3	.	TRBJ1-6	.	CAISEWAGVDSPLHF	TGTGCCATCAGTGAGTGGGCAGGGGTAGATTCACCCCTCCACTTT
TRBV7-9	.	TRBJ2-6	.	CASSLTGSSGANVLTF	TGTGCCAGCAGCTTAACGGGGAGCTCTGGGGCCAACGTCCTGACTTTC
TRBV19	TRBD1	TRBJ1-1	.	CASSIWPGQGERNTEAFF	TGTGCCAGTAGTATCTGGCCGGGACAGGGGGAAAGGAACACTGAAGCTTTCTTT
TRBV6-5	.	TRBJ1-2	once	CASSSIPGGYGYTF	TGTGCCAGCAGTTCCATTCCCGGGGGCTATGGCTACACCTTC
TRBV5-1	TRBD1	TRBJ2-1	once	CASSPNPTGENEQFF	TGCGCCAGCAGCCCTAACCCGACAGGGGAGAATGAGCAGTTCTTC
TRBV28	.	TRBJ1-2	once	CASSPNLGYTF	TGTGCCAGCAGCCCTAACTTGGGCTACACCTTC
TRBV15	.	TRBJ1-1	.	CATSREGARNTEAFF	TGTGCCACCAGCAGAGAGGGGGCGAGGAACACTGAAGCTTTCTTT
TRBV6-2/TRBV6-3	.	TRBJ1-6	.	CASSRTGNSSPLHF	TGTGCCAGCAGTCGAACAGGGAATAGTTCACCCCTCCACTTT
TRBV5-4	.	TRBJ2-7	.	CASSLGAGTSYEQYF	TGTGCCAGCAGCTTAGGGGCGGGAACCTCCTACGAGCAGTACTTC
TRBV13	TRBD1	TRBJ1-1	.	CASSRGQGNSAFF	TGTGCCAGCAGCCGAGGACAGGGAAATTCGGCTTTCTTT
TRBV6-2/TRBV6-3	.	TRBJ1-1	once	CASSYSGASAEAFF	TGTGCCAGCAGTTACTCAGGGGCTAGCGCTGAAGCTTTCTTT
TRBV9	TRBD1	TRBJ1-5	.	CASSPEGQGSPQHF	TGTGCCAGCAGCCCAGAGGGACAGGGGTCGCCCCAGCATTTT
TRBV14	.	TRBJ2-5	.	CASSPGQPGTQYF	TGTGCCAGCAGCCCCGGACAGCCCGGGACCCAGTACTTC
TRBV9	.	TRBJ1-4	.	CASSGTGPAREKLFF	TGTGCCAGCAGCGGTACAGGCCCGGCTCGAGAAAAACTGTTTTTT
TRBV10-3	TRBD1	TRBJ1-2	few	CAITGGSYGYTF	TGTGCCATCACAGGGGGTAGCTATGGCTACACCTTC
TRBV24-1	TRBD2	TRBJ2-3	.	CATSVLAGGPDTQYF	TGTGCCACCAGTGTGCTAGCGGGAGGCCCAGATACGCAGTATTTT
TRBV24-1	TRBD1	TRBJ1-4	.	CATSQGQRTNEKLFF	TGTGCCACCAGCCAGGGACAGAGAACTAATGAAAAACTGTTTTTT
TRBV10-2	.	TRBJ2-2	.	CASSDRGPLNTGELFF	TGCGCCAGCAGTGACAGGGGACCCTTGAACACCGGGGAGCTGTTTTTT
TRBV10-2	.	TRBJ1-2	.	CATQWPPLAYGYTF	TGCGCCACCCAGTGGCCCCCCCTAGCCTATGGCTACACCTTC
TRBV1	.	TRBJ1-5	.	CTSSPLGPQHF	TGCACCAGCAGCCCTCTCGGGCCCCAGCATTTT